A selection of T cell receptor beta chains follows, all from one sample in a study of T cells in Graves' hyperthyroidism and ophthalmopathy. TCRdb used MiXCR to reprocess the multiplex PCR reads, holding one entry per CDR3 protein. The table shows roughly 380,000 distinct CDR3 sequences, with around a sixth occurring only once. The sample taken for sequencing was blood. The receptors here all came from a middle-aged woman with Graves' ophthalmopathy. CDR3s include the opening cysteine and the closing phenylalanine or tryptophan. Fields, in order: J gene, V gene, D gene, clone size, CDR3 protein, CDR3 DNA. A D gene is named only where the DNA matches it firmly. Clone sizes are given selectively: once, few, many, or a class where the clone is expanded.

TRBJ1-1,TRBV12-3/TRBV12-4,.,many,CASSLMGREAFF,TGTGCCAGCAGTTTAATGGGCAGGGAAGCTTTCTTT
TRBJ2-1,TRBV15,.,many,CATSRVRGYNEQFF,TGTGCCACCAGCAGAGTGAGAGGGTACAATGAGCAGTTCTTC
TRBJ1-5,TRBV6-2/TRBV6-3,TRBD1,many,CASRDGQGEEGNQPQHF,TGTGCCAGCAGAGACGGACAGGGAGAAGAGGGCAATCAGCCCCAGCATTTT
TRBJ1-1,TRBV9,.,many,CASSVGQLATEAFF,TGTGCCAGCAGCGTAGGACAGCTGGCCACTGAAGCTTTCTTT
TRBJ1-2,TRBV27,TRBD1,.,CASSTSGTDVNYGYTF,TGTGCCAGCAGTACGTCCGGGACAGACGTTAACTATGGCTACACCTTC
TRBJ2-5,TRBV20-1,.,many,CSARDRLLGETQYF,TGCAGTGCTAGAGATCGGCTTCTCGGGGAGACCCAGTACTTC
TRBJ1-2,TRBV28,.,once,CASSVTGPDGYGYTF,TGTGCCAGCAGTGTGACAGGACCCGACGGGTATGGCTACACCTTC
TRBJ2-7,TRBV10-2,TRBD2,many,CASSEWGRDEQYF,TGCGCCAGCAGTGAATGGGGGAGGGACGAGCAGTACTTC
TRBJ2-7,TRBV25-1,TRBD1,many,CASSELLLGQGTYEQYF,TGTGCCAGCAGTGAATTGCTGCTGGGACAGGGAACCTACGAGCAGTACTTC
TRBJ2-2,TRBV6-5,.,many,CARGGRKNTGELFF,TGTGCCAGGGGGGGAAGGAAAAACACCGGGGAGCTGTTTTTT
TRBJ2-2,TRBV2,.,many,CAGRAGSTGELFF,TGTGCCGGTAGAGCAGGTAGCACCGGGGAGCTGTTTTTT
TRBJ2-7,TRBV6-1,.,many,CATQGLHYEQYF,TGTGCCACCCAGGGACTGCATTACGAGCAGTACTTC
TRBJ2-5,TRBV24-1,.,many,CATSQPLGRQETQYF,TGTGCCACCAGTCAGCCCTTGGGACGTCAAGAGACCCAGTACTTC
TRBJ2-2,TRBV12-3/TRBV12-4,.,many,CVSAPGKTGELFF,TGTGTCTCAGCCCCGGGAAAAACCGGGGAGCTGTTTTTT
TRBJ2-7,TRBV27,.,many,CASSWWPSDEQYF,TGTGCCAGCAGTTGGTGGCCCTCAGACGAGCAGTACTTC
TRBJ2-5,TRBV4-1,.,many,CASSQGGEETQYF,TGCGCCAGCAGCCAAGGGGGTGAGGAGACCCAGTACTTC
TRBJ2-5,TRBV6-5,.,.,CASSYSILPPLETQYF,TGTGCCAGCAGTTACTCGATTCTCCCCCCCCTAGAGACCCAGTACTTC
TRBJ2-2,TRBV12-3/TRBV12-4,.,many,CASSLELVGAGELFF,TGTGCCAGCAGTTTAGAACTAGTGGGGGCCGGGGAGCTGTTTTTT
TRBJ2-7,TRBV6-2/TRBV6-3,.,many,CASSYPSVAWYEQYF,TGTGCCAGCAGTTACCCGAGTGTGGCCTGGTACGAGCAGTACTTC
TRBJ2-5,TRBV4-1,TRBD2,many,CASSHFGTSGFQETQYF,TGCGCCAGCAGCCACTTCGGGACTAGCGGGTTCCAAGAGACCCAGTACTTC
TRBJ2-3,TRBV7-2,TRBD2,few,CASSFSGTERDTQYF,TGTGCCAGCAGCTTTAGCGGGACTGAGAGAGATACGCAGTATTTT
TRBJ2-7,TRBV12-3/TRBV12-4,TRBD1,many,CASSPDRAAYEQYF,TGTGCCAGCAGTCCGGACAGGGCTGCGTACGAGCAGTACTTC
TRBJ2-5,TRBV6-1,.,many,CASSREGVVTQYF,TGTGCCAGCAGTAGAGAGGGGGTGGTAACCCAGTACTTC
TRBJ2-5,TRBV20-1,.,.,CSANKGPQLETQYF,TGCAGTGCTAACAAGGGCCCCCAGTTGGAGACCCAGTACTTC
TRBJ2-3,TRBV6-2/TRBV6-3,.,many,CASRSRPDSSTDTQYF,TGTGCCAGCAGATCGAGGCCTGACTCTAGCACAGATACGCAGTATTTT
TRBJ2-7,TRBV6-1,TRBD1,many,CASTGTGGRNEQYF,TGTGCCAGCACCGGGACAGGGGGAAGGAACGAGCAGTACTTC
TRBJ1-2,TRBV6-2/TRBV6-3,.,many,CASSYGETETAYGYTF,TGTGCCAGCAGTTACGGGGAGACTGAGACCGCCTATGGCTACACCTTC
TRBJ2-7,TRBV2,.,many,CASSEAVEQYF,TGTGCCAGCAGTGAAGCAGTTGAGCAGTACTTC
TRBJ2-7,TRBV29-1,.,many,CSVGGAYEQYF,TGCAGCGTTGGAGGGGCCTACGAGCAGTACTTC
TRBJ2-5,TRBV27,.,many,CASASSPSGGQETQYF,TGTGCCAGCGCATCCTCGCCGTCAGGTGGTCAAGAGACCCAGTACTTC
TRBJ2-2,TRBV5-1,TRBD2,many,CASSSGLAVNTGELFF,TGCGCCAGCAGCTCGGGACTAGCGGTGAACACCGGGGAGCTGTTTTTT
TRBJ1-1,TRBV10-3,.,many,CAISTGNTEAFF,TGTGCCATCAGTACTGGGAACACTGAAGCTTTCTTT
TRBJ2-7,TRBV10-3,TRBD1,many,CAISGGTGAPYEQYF,TGTGCCATCAGTGGCGGGACAGGGGCCCCCTACGAGCAGTACTTC
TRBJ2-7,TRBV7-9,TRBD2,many,CASSSGLAGSYEQYF,TGTGCCAGCAGCTCGGGACTAGCGGGCTCCTACGAGCAGTACTTC
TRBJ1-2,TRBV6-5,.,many,CASMAGEDYGYTF,TGTGCCAGCATGGCAGGGGAGGACTATGGCTACACCTTC
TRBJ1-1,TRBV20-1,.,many,CSTISRRGAAEAFF,TGCAGCACCATTTCAAGGAGAGGTGCTGCTGAAGCTTTCTTT
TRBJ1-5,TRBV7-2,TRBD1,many,CASSLGGQDLQPQHF,TGTGCCAGCAGCTTAGGCGGACAGGACCTCCAGCCCCAGCATTTT
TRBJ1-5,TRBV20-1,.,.,CSAREGSNQPQHF,TGCAGTGCTAGAGAGGGGAGTAATCAGCCCCAGCATTTT
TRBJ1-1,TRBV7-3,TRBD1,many,CASSLTGQGLPVAEAFF,TGTGCCAGCAGCCTAACTGGACAGGGTCTCCCGGTAGCTGAAGCTTTCTTT